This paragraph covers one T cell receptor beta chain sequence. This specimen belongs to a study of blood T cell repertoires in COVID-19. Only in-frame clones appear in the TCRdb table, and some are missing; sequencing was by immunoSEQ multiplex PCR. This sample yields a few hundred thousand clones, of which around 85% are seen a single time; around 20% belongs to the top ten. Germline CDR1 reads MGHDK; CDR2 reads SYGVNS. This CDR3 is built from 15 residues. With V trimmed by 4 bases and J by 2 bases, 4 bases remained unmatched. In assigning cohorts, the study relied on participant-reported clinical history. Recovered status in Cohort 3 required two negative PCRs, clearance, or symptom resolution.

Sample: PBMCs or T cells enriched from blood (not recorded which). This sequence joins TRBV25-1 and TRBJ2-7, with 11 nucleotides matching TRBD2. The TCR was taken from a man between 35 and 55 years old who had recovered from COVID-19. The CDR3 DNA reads TGTGCCAGCAGTGCTGGGACTAGCGGCACCTACGAGCAGTACTTC. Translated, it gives CASSAGTSGTYEQYF.